Sequencing of this T cell receptor (beta chain) was carried out in a study of blood T cell repertoires in COVID-19. Profiled with immunoSEQ multiplex PCR; TCRdb holds only in-frame clones, not every one. Of approximately 70,000 clones listed, roughly nine tenths are singletons. V lost 5 bases and J lost 2; bases outside the gene matches: 11. Germline V lookup: CDR1 LNHDA, CDR2 SQIVND (reference sequence). The CDR3 runs 18 residues. The chain employs TRBV19 and TRBJ2-3, with 12 bases that match TRBD2. This receptor was taken from a woman aged 50 to 60 with COVID-19, enrolled during active disease. Sequences were obtained from peripheral blood. DNA of the CDR3: TGTGCCAGTAGTGTCCCCTGGACTAGCGGGACTACCACAGATACGCAGTATTTT. It translates to CASSVPWTSGTTTDTQYF.